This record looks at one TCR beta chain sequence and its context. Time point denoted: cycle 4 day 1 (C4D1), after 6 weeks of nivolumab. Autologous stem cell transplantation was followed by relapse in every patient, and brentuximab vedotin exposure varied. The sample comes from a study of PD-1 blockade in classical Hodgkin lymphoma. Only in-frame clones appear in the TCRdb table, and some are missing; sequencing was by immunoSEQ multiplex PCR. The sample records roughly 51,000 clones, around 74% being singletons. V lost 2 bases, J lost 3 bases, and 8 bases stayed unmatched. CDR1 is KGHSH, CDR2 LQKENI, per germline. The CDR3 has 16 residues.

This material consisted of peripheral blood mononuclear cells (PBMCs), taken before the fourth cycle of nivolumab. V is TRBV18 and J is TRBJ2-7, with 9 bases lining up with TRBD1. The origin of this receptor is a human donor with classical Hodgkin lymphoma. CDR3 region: CASSPIQGAMSYEQYF. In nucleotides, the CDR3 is TGTGCCAGCTCACCAATACAGGGGGCTATGAGCTACGAGCAGTACTTC.